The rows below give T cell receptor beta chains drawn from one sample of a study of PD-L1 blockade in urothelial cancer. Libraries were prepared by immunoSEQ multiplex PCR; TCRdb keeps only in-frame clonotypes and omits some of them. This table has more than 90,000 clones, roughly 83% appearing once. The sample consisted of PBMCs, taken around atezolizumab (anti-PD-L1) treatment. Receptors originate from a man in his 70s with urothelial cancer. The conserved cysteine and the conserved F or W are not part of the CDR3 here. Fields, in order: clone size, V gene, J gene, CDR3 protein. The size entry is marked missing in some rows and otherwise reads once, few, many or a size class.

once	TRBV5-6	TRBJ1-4	ASSLGQDEKLF
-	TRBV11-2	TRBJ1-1	ASSTTGAEAF
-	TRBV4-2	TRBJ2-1	ASSPQQSGNEQF
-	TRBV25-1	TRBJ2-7	ASSSDSSRKY
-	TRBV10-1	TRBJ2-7	ASSEYRVGEQY
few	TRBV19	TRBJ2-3	ASRGTAPSTDTQY
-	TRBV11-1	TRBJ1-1	ASSLGQANTEAF
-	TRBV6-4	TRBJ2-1	ASSAAMTGGHEQF
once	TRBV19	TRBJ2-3	ASSIDRGTGDGTQY
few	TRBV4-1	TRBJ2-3	ASSQDGKSTDTQY
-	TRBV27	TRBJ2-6	ASSPGQGAAGANVLT
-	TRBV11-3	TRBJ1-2	ASSLEGGTGNYGYT
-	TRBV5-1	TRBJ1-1	ASSSGTGMNTEAF
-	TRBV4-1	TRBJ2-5	ASSQRQGDETQY
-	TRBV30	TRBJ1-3	AWSGDYGNTIY
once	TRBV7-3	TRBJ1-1	ASSLKTGTEAF
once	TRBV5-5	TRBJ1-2	ASSLVGQSFLYGYT
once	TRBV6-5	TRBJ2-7	ASSYYSQGKHEQY
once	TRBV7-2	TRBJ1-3	ASSLAQLRSGNTIY
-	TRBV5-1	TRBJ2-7	ASSLGTASYEQY
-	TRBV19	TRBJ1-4	ASSRLFSTGGSEKLF
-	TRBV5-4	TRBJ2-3	ASAQGADTQY
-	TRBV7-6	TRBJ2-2	ASSPIANTGELF
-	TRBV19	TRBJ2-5	ASSRWLGRETQY
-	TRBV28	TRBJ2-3	ASLAGVADTQY
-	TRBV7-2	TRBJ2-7	ASSLTGQDEQY
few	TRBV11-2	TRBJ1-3	ASSLRHSGNTIY
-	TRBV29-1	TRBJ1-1	SVVVGLGTEAF
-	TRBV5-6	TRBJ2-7	ASSLVRGSEQY
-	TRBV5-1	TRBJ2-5	ASSRGPPSGRAREETQY
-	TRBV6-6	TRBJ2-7	ASSYSGSNSY
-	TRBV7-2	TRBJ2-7	ASSLGTSGTYEQY
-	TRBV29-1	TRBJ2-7	SVERDTNSYEQY
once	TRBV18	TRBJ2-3	ASSPFVSSASGADTQY
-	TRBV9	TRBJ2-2	ASSVSAGELF
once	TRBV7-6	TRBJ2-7	ASSLVAGGEQY
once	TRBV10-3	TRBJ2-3	AISESSGTDTQY
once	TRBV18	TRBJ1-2	ASSPDRNYGYT
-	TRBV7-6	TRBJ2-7	ASSLRGTSPSYEQY
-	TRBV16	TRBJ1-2	ASSQSWRGEANYGYT
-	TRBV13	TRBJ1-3	ASSLHLGNTIY
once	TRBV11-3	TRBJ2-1	ASSLPVEDEQF
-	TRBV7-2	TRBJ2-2	ASRRQGARNTGELF
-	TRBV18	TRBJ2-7	ASSPFVSGGLYEQY
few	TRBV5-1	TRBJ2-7	ASSSRTETYEQY